This T cell receptor (beta chain) was captured by sequencing in a study of vaccination and CD4 T cells after COVID-19 (dated by TCRdb to 2021 to 2024). Regarding the study in general: Convalescent patients had a positive SARS-CoV-2 result on nasal swab PCR, and of these patients, several had mild disease and one had severe disease. Control cultures used a CEFX viral epitope pool as positive control, an HIV-1 Nef peptide pool as negative control, or no peptide. Overlapping spike peptide pools from SARS-CoV-2 and from the common cold coronaviruses HCoV-NL63, HCoV-OC43 and HCoV-229E were used as culture stimuli. Six males and four females were included in the convalescent cohort, with two Hispanic individuals, seven Caucasians, two Asians and one multiracial person represented. Two doses of either the Pfizer-BioNTech BNT162b2 vaccine (n=8) or the Moderna mRNA-1273 vaccine (n=2) were administered to participants. Post-vaccine blood samples were taken a median of approximately 70 days after the second vaccine dose, with a range of about 13 to 241 days. Post-COVID blood samples were collected from convalescent patients a median of around 96 days after diagnosis, with a range of roughly 35 to 180 days. The spike-specific CD4+ TCR repertoire was compared before and after mRNA vaccination in nine to ten COVID-19 convalescent patients and a handful of infection-naive healthy vaccine recipients.

CDR1 and CDR2, per the germline V gene, are MNHNS and SASEGT. From the cysteine through the phenylalanine, the CDR3 covers 24 amino acids. A remark on this clonotype: The antigen this receptor binds is unknown. Because the CDR3's place on the DNA is in doubt, the DNA is left out and the CDR3 is given as listed by TCRdb.

Overall results and qualifications from the work: Relatively few convalescent patients were included in the study, and early timepoints after natural infection were not analyzed. Among convalescent patients, a median about 86% of the SARS-CoV-2-reactive clones seen after vaccination appeared only after vaccination, which suggests priming specific to the vaccine. In convalescent patients, nearly all vaccine-specific clones (304 of 307) were found to be mono-reactive for SARS-CoV-2 spike rather than cross-reactive with common cold coronaviruses. Although the median number of SARS-CoV-2-reactive clonotypes went up from fewer than 25 after infection to 35 to 40 after vaccination, the increase was not significant.

The label giving this sample's treatment or condition can be read as: approximately 11-day PBMC culture with coronavirus spike peptide pools or control peptides (ViraFEST assay). The study used the ViraFEST assay, which expanded antigen-specific T cells with peptide pools and then identified expanded clonotypes by TCR sequencing. The convalescent patients' positive SARS-CoV-2 PCR tests fell between March and December 2020, which was before the Alpha, Beta and Delta variants emerged in the United States. PBMCs were cultured at about 2 million per well in IMDM supplemented with about 5% human AB serum and around 10 IU/ml IL-2, with about 9 ug/ml peptide pools added. Half of the culture medium was replaced with fresh IL-2-containing medium on days 3 and 7. After around 11 days of culture, CD4+ T cells were isolated by negative selection using the EasySep CD4+ T cell isolation kit. Ficoll-Paque Plus gradient centrifugation was used to isolate PBMCs from whole blood, and the isolated PBMCs were then either used fresh or cryopreserved at -140C. Triplicate wells were generally used for each culture condition.

The library relied on PCR. TCR sequencing of DNA from cultured CD4+ T cells used the Oncomine TCR Beta short-read assay at the Johns Hopkins FTIC core. The QIAamp micro DNA kit was used to extract genomic DNA from the cultured CD4+ T cells. Oncomine TCR Beta libraries from cultured CD4+ T cells were pooled using unique dual indexes and sequenced on an Illumina iSeq 100. The original pipeline was this. Non-productive sequences were removed, and CDR3s that did not start with C, did not end with F or W, or were shorter than 7 amino acids were discarded. The MANAFEST web application identified antigen-specific clonotypes by comparing peptide-stimulated wells against reference wells and other culture wells. An FDR below 0.05, an odds ratio above 5, and a productive frequency above 0.1% in at least two of three replicate wells were required for clones to be considered positive. Cross-reactive clonotypes were defined as significantly expanded in both SARS-CoV-2 spike wells and at least one common cold coronavirus spike condition. Using R version 3.6.1, CDR3 homology was evaluated through Levenshtein distances (stringdist) along with unrooted phylogenetic trees (ape). The public reads were reanalyzed by TCRdb: fastp trimming at Q25, MiXCR alignment, in-frame beta chains only. Rows matching on CDR3 protein sequence are summarized as one entry with the most common DNA and genes. V and J calls and clone size were set by TCRdb, not the authors. The sample contains 9,000 to 13,000 distinct CDR3 sequences, over 75% of them found a single time. The ten top clones hold approximately 20% of the sample.

The sequenced sample was CD4+ T cells from blood, cultured in vitro. This receptor was identified in a human donor who had recovered from COVID-19. The chain joins TRBV6-1 to TRBJ1-5; TRBD1 is the table's D call, not checked against the DNA. The encoded CDR3 is CASTNQTSMYLCATQGGVNQPQHF.